This T cell receptor (beta chain) was found in a study of cytomegalovirus exposure and HLA in healthy donors. Study-wide results and caveats: TCR beta V- and J-gene trimming was later associated with a missense DCLRE1C variant.

Comment on this clone: Antigen: not known.

V trimming: 0 bases; J trimming: 7 bases; junction bases outside the gene matches: 3. CDR3 length: 15 amino acids. From germline, CDR1 is SGHVS and CDR2 FNYEAQ. The PCR contained 60 Vbeta and 13 Jbeta primers. Only in-frame clones appear in the TCRdb table, and some are missing; sequencing was by immunoSEQ multiplex PCR. The sample consists of some 140,000 clones, approximately 80% of them appearing once. The receptor was derived from a man aged 25 to 40 in good health and CMV-seropositive. This rearrangement joins TRBV7-6 to TRBJ1-4, with 9 bases matching TRBD1. Sequenced material: PBMCs. The CDR3 loop reads CASSLAGQGSEKLFF. The CDR3 DNA reads TGTGCCAGCAGCTTAGCGGGACAGGGTAGTGAAAAACTGTTTTTT.